Listed below are T cell receptor beta chains from one sample, sequenced in a study of blood T cells in healthy people across ages. TCRdb recomputed calls from the 5' RACE reads with MiXCR, one row per CDR3 protein. The sample has about 670,000 distinct CDR3 sequences, approximately 52% seen once; the top ten hold approximately 15%. Sequences were obtained from blood. The origin of the receptors is a woman over 75 in good health. The CDR3 runs from the conserved cysteine through the conserved F or W. The order of the fields is J gene, D gene, V gene, clone size, CDR3 protein, CDR3 DNA. A D gene is named only where the DNA matches it firmly. Where a row states a size, it is once, few, many or the class of an expanded clone; other rows omit it.

J: TRBJ2-1
D: NA
V: TRBV2
size: NA
CDR3: CASTWQPADEQFF
DNA: TGTGCCAGCACGTGGCAGCCGGCGGATGAGCAGTTCTTC

J: TRBJ1-6
D: TRBD1
V: TRBV4-3
size: NA
CDR3: CASSQDLVGTGSPLHF
DNA: TGCGCCAGCAGCCAAGATTTAGTGGGGACAGGATCACCCCTCCACTTT

J: TRBJ2-1
D: NA
V: TRBV5-1
size: many
CDR3: CASSLAPPQREQFF
DNA: TGCGCCAGCAGCTTGGCGCCTCCTCAACGGGAGCAGTTCTTC

J: TRBJ2-5
D: NA
V: TRBV7-2
size: NA
CDR3: CASSLNGAETQYF
DNA: TGTGCCAGCAGCTTAAACGGGGCTGAGACCCAGTACTTC

J: TRBJ2-3
D: NA
V: TRBV7-9
size: many
CDR3: CASSLGVSTDTQYF
DNA: TGCGCCAGCAGCTTGGGAGTTAGCACAGATACGCAGTATTTT

J: TRBJ1-4
D: NA
V: TRBV2
size: NA
CDR3: CASKSRNSLDEKLFF
DNA: TGTGCCAGCAAGTCCAGAAACAGCCTTGATGAAAAACTGTTTTTT

J: TRBJ2-5
D: TRBD2
V: TRBV5-1
size: few
CDR3: CASSLTSGGEWEQYF
DNA: TGCGCCAGCAGCTTGACTAGCGGGGGTGAATGGGAGCAGTACTTC

J: TRBJ2-7
D: NA
V: TRBV27
size: many
CDR3: CASSPVLSDSYEQYF
DNA: TGTGCCAGCAGTCCCGTCCTCTCCGACAGCTACGAGCAGTACTTC

J: TRBJ2-5
D: NA
V: TRBV10-2
size: many
CDR3: CASTLAPSVVETQYF
DNA: TGCGCCAGCACGCTCGCGCCCTCAGTCGTGGAGACCCAGTACTTC

J: TRBJ1-1
D: NA
V: TRBV29-1
size: NA
CDR3: CSVVWSRAAEAFF
DNA: TGCAGCGTTGTCTGGAGTCGGGCGGCTGAAGCTTTCTTT

J: TRBJ2-1
D: NA
V: TRBV12-3/TRBV12-4
size: many
CDR3: CASSLGREHNEQFF
DNA: TGTGCCAGCAGTTTAGGCAGGGAACACAATGAGCAGTTCTTC

J: TRBJ2-1
D: TRBD2
V: TRBV25-1
size: NA
CDR3: CASSGGAGGVPNNEQFF
DNA: TGTGCCAGCAGTGGAGGAGCGGGGGGAGTTCCTAACAATGAGCAGTTCTTC

J: TRBJ2-3
D: NA
V: TRBV2
size: NA
CDR3: CATRQADTQYF
DNA: TGTGCCACCCGTCAGGCAGATACGCAGTATTTT

J: TRBJ2-3
D: NA
V: TRBV10-3
size: NA
CDR3: CAISEVRERRDTQYF
DNA: TGTGCCATCAGTGAGGTCAGGGAACGGAGAGATACGCAGTATTTT

J: TRBJ2-1
D: TRBD2
V: TRBV20-1
size: many
CDR3: CSARVGTSGRFEQFF
DNA: TGCAGTGCTAGAGTGGGGACTAGCGGGAGGTTTGAGCAGTTCTTC

J: TRBJ2-5
D: TRBD2
V: TRBV7-9
size: NA
CDR3: CASSLLAGVTAEQYF
DNA: TGTGCCAGCAGCTTACTAGCGGGAGTAACCGCTGAGCAGTACTTC

J: TRBJ2-1
D: NA
V: TRBV9
size: few
CDR3: CASSVESSGLFEQFF
DNA: TGTGCCAGCAGCGTAGAAAGTTCTGGCTTATTTGAGCAGTTCTTC

J: TRBJ2-1
D: NA
V: TRBV7-2
size: many
CDR3: CASRPFTSLPKFF
DNA: TGTGCCAGCAGACCCTTTACTAGCCTCCCCAAGTTCTTC

J: TRBJ2-5
D: NA
V: TRBV7-2
size: many
CDR3: CASSLGTVKLQETQYF
DNA: TGTGCCAGCAGCTTAGGGACGGTGAAACTTCAAGAGACCCAGTACTTC

J: TRBJ2-7
D: NA
V: TRBV2
size: many
CDR3: CATRREREGYEQYF
DNA: TGTGCCACACGGCGGGAAAGGGAAGGCTACGAGCAGTACTTC

J: TRBJ2-7
D: NA
V: TRBV6-6
size: many
CDR3: CASSTPDGRGYEQYF
DNA: TGTGCCAGCAGCACTCCGGACGGACGCGGATACGAGCAGTACTTC

J: TRBJ1-5
D: NA
V: TRBV7-2
size: NA
CDR3: CASSLAGWGNQPQHF
DNA: TGTGCCAGCAGCTTAGCAGGGTGGGGCAATCAGCCCCAGCATTTT

J: TRBJ2-2
D: NA
V: TRBV30
size: NA
CDR3: CAWRGTRNTGELFF
DNA: TGTGCCTGGAGGGGGACTCGTAACACCGGGGAGCTGTTTTTT

J: TRBJ1-5
D: NA
V: TRBV7-2
size: NA
CDR3: CASSLTPFMPWAQHF
DNA: TGTGCCAGCAGCTTAACCCCTTTTATGCCTTGGGCCCAGCATTTT

J: TRBJ1-6
D: TRBD1
V: TRBV7-3
size: NA
CDR3: CASSTGGGNSPLHF
DNA: TGTGCCAGCAGCACAGGGGGTGGGAATTCACCCCTCCACTTT

J: TRBJ2-3
D: NA
V: TRBV20-1
size: NA
CDR3: CSASAKSSTDTQYF
DNA: TGCAGTGCTAGCGCCAAGTCTAGCACAGATACGCAGTATTTT

J: TRBJ1-2
D: NA
V: TRBV15
size: many
CDR3: CATSGLNYGYTF
DNA: TGTGCCACCAGCGGGCTTAACTATGGCTACACCTTC

J: TRBJ1-4
D: NA
V: TRBV20-1
size: NA
CDR3: CSARTPNNEKLFF
DNA: TGCAGTGCTCGGACTCCTAATAATGAAAAACTGTTTTTT

J: TRBJ1-2
D: TRBD1
V: TRBV20-1
size: NA
CDR3: CSASTKGAEGYTF
DNA: TGCAGTGCTAGCACGAAGGGGGCTGAGGGCTACACCTTC

J: TRBJ2-3
D: NA
V: TRBV14
size: NA
CDR3: CASSPVNFRYAYF
DNA: TGTGCCAGCAGCCCCGTAAACTTCAGATACGCGTATTTT

J: TRBJ2-3
D: NA
V: TRBV7-6
size: many
CDR3: CASSLDPGSDTQYF
DNA: TGTGCCAGCAGCTTAGATCCAGGGTCAGATACGCAGTATTTT

J: TRBJ1-1
D: TRBD1
V: TRBV4-3
size: NA
CDR3: CASSQAYTGALNTEAFF
DNA: TGCGCCAGCAGCCAAGCGTACACAGGGGCATTGAACACTGAAGCTTTCTTT

J: TRBJ2-2
D: NA
V: TRBV20-1
size: NA
CDR3: CSATQTNTGELFF
DNA: TGCAGCGCGACGCAGACGAACACCGGGGAGCTGTTTTTT

J: TRBJ2-1
D: NA
V: TRBV6-1
size: many
CDR3: CASSEWPHNEQFF
DNA: TGTGCCAGCAGTGAGTGGCCACACAATGAGCAGTTCTTC

J: TRBJ2-3
D: TRBD2
V: TRBV27
size: few
CDR3: CASSRFGTTSSGDTQYF
DNA: TGTGCCAGCAGTCGGTTTGGGACTACCTCCTCGGGAGATACGCAGTATTTT

J: TRBJ2-5
D: NA
V: TRBV29-1
size: NA
CDR3: CSVEDLVPSIGTQYF
DNA: TGCAGCGTTGAAGATCTCGTACCGAGCATCGGGACCCAGTACTTC

J: TRBJ2-3
D: TRBD2
V: TRBV30
size: NA
CDR3: CAWSVPGGTQYF
DNA: TGTGCCTGGAGTGTACCGGGGGGTACGCAGTATTTT

J: TRBJ2-5
D: TRBD1
V: TRBV5-5
size: many
CDR3: CASSFLSGGLVRTQYF
DNA: TGTGCCAGCAGCTTTTTATCAGGGGGCCTGGTCAGGACCCAGTACTTC

J: TRBJ2-7
D: NA
V: TRBV4-1
size: NA
CDR3: CASSQALLGISEQYF
DNA: TGCGCCAGCAGCCAAGCTCTCCTAGGGATAAGCGAGCAGTACTTC

J: TRBJ2-1
D: NA
V: TRBV27
size: NA
CDR3: CASSLVSVSSPQGEQFF
DNA: TGTGCCAGCAGCCTAGTCTCCGTCTCGAGTCCGCAGGGTGAGCAGTTCTTC

J: TRBJ2-5
D: NA
V: TRBV7-2
size: NA
CDR3: CASSLDYLPGTQYF
DNA: TGTGCCAGCAGCTTAGACTACCTCCCAGGGACCCAGTACTTC

J: TRBJ2-1
D: NA
V: TRBV11-2
size: NA
CDR3: CASSVVSSLYEQFF
DNA: TGTGCCAGCAGCGTAGTCTCTAGCCTCTATGAGCAGTTCTTC

J: TRBJ1-1
D: NA
V: TRBV28
size: NA
CDR3: CASSLWLGADTEAFF
DNA: TGTGCCAGCAGTTTATGGTTGGGGGCGGACACTGAAGCTTTCTTT

J: TRBJ1-5
D: TRBD1
V: TRBV19
size: NA
CDR3: CASSSGGQRNQPQHF
DNA: TGTGCCAGTAGTTCGGGGGGACAGCGCAATCAGCCCCAGCATTTT

J: TRBJ2-7
D: TRBD1
V: TRBV7-9
size: NA
CDR3: CASSLGTGTNNEQYF
DNA: TGTGCCAGCAGCTTGGGGACAGGGACGAACAATGAGCAGTACTTC

J: TRBJ2-5
D: TRBD1
V: TRBV20-1
size: NA
CDR3: CSGPGQGDNEQYF
DNA: TGCAGTGGACCGGGACAGGGTGATAATGAGCAGTACTTC